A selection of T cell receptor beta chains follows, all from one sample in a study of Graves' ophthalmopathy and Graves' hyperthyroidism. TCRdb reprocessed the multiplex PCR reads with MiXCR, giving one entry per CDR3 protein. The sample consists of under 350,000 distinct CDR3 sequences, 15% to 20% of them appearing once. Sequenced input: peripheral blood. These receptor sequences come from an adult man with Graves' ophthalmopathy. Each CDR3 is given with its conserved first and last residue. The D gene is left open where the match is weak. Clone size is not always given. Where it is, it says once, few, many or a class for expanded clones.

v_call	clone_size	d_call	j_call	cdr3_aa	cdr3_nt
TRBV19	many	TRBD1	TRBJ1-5	CASSTGQGGGQPQHF	TGTGCCAGTAGTACAGGACAGGGTGGGGGTCAGCCCCAGCATTTT
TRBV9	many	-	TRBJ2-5	CASSVHPTAGKGETQYF	TGTGCCAGCAGCGTCCACCCGACGGCGGGGAAGGGGGAGACCCAGTACTTC
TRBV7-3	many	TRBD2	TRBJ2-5	CASSLAGGASQTQYF	TGTGCCAGCAGCTTAGCGGGGGGGGCCTCACAGACCCAGTACTTC
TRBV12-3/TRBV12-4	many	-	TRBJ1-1	CASSFMGLNTEAFF	TGTGCCAGCAGTTTCATGGGGCTGAACACTGAAGCTTTCTTT
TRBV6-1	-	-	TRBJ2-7	CAVTRGAGYEQYF	TGTGCCGTAACGAGGGGCGCAGGCTACGAGCAGTACTTC
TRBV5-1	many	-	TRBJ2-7	CASSTDTGEAYEQYF	TGCGCCAGCAGCACTGACACAGGGGAGGCATACGAGCAGTACTTC
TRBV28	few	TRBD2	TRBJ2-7	CASSNLAGVLEQYF	TGTGCCAGCAGTAACCTAGCGGGAGTTCTGGAGCAGTACTTC
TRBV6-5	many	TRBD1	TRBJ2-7	CASSSQTGRYEQYF	TGTGCCAGCAGTTCCCAGACAGGGCGGTACGAGCAGTACTTC
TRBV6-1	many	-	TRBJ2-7	CASSESGNSYEQYF	TGTGCCAGCAGTGAATCAGGGAACTCTTACGAGCAGTACTTC
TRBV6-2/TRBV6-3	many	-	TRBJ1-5	CASSYAGSNQPQHF	TGTGCCAGCAGTTACGCCGGTAGCAATCAGCCCCAGCATTTT
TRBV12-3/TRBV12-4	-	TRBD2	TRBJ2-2	CASSSGLAGRDTGELFF	TGTGCCAGCAGCTCTGGACTAGCGGGTCGCGACACCGGGGAGCTGTTTTTT
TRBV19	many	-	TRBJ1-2	CASSIPGKSGYGYTF	TGTGCCAGTAGTATTCCGGGTAAATCGGGCTATGGCTACACCTTC
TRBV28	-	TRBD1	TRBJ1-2	CASSLLRGQNYGYTF	TGTGCCAGCAGTTTACTTAGGGGACAGAACTATGGCTACACCTTC
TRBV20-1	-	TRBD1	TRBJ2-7	CSANDRGEYEQYF	TGCAGTGCTAACGACAGGGGGGAATACGAGCAGTACTTC
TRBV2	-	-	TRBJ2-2	CVSSDDITGELFF	TGTGTCAGCAGTGACGACATCACCGGGGAGCTGTTTTTT
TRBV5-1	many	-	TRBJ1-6	CASRMSYNSPLHF	TGCGCCAGCAGGATGAGCTATAATTCACCCCTCCACTTT
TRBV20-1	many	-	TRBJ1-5	CSARRADQPQHF	TGCAGTGCTAGACGGGCGGATCAGCCCCAGCATTTT
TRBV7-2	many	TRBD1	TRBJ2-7	CASSDPTGGDEQYF	TGTGCCAGCTCCGACCCAACAGGGGGCGACGAGCAGTACTTC
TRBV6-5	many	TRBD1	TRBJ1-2	CASSYSSRTGNYGYTF	TGTGCCAGCAGTTACTCGAGCAGGACAGGGAACTATGGCTACACCTTC
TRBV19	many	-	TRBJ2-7	CASSIGVDPYEQYF	TGTGCCAGTAGTATAGGGGTTGATCCCTACGAGCAGTACTTC
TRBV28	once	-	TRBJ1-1	CASSNPLRAFF	TGTGCCAGCAGTAACCCATTGAGAGCTTTCTTT
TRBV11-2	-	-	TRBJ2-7	CASSLVLGGTNYEQYF	TGTGCCAGCAGCTTAGTTTTGGGCGGGACGAACTACGAGCAGTACTTC
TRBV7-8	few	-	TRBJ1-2	CASSLREVSGAYYGYTF	TGTGCCAGCAGCTTAAGGGAGGTGTCAGGCGCTTACTATGGCTACACCTTC
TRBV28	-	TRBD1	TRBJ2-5	CASGTGGRQETQYF	TGTGCCAGCGGGACAGGGGGCCGTCAGGAGACCCAGTACTTC
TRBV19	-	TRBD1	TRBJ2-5	CASSIARGPSETQYF	TGTGCCAGTAGTATTGCCAGGGGGCCATCAGAGACCCAGTACTTC
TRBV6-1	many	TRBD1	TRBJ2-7	CASSRDRGYEQYF	TGTGCCAGCAGCCGGGACAGGGGCTACGAGCAGTACTTC
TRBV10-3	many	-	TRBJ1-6	CAISDGGTAGRGVLHF	TGTGCCATCAGCGACGGAGGGACGGCGGGGAGGGGGGTCCTCCACTTT
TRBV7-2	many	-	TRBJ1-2	CASSAGLGGYTF	TGTGCCAGCAGCGCCGGGCTGGGCGGCTACACCTTC
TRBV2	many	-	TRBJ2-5	CASSSSDQETQYF	TGTGCCAGCAGTTCGTCGGACCAAGAGACCCAGTACTTC
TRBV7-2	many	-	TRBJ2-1	CASSFSGGAAYNEQFF	TGTGCCAGCAGCTTCAGTGGGGGGGCTGCCTACAATGAGCAGTTCTTC
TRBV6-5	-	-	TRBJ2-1	CASSSQRGDRTEQFF	TGTGCCAGCAGTTCTCAACGCGGGGATCGAACTGAGCAGTTCTTC
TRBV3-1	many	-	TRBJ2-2	CASSHPRYFTGELFF	TGTGCCAGCAGCCATCCCAGATACTTCACCGGGGAGCTGTTTTTT
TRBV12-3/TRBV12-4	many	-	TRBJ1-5	CASSLVGGGQPQHF	TGTGCCAGCAGTTTAGTTGGAGGTGGCCAGCCCCAGCATTTT
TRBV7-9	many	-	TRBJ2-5	CASSLASETQYF	TGTGCCAGCAGCTTAGCGTCGGAGACCCAGTACTTC
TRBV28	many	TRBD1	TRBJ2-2	CASRMTGGNTGELFF	TGTGCCAGCAGAATGACAGGGGGGAACACCGGGGAGCTGTTTTTT
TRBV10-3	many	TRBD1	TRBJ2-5	CAIRGDSRGETQYF	TGTGCCATCAGGGGCGACAGCAGGGGGGAGACCCAGTACTTC
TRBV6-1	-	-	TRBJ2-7	CASKLGSGGTYEQYF	TGTGCCAGCAAGCTGGGATCGGGGGGCACCTACGAGCAGTACTTC
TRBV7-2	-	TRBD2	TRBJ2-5	CASSLDASGRKTQYF	TGTGCCAGCAGCTTAGATGCTAGCGGGAGAAAGACCCAGTACTTC
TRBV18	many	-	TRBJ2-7	CASSPVASDGYEQYF	TGTGCCAGCTCACCTGTGGCCTCTGATGGCTACGAGCAGTACTTC
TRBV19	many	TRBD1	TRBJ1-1	CASIKSRDSTEAFF	TGTGCCAGTATCAAGAGCCGGGACAGCACTGAAGCTTTCTTT
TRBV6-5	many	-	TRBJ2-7	CASSYSTVSSYEQYF	TGTGCCAGCAGTTACTCGACAGTTAGCTCCTACGAGCAGTACTTC
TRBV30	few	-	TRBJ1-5	CAWSANTGPNQPQHF	TGTGCCTGGAGTGCAAATACAGGGCCAAATCAGCCCCAGCATTTT
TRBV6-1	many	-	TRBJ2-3	CASSPQGSDTQYF	TGTGCCAGCAGTCCCCAAGGCTCAGATACGCAGTATTTT
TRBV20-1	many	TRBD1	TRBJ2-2	CSAAGQGAWTGELFF	TGCAGTGCTGCCGGACAGGGGGCGTGGACCGGGGAGCTGTTTTTT
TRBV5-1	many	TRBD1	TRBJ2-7	CASSIRDRGHEQYF	TGCGCCAGCAGCATCCGGGACAGGGGCCACGAGCAGTACTTC
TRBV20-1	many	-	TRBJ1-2	CSARPDNAYGYTF	TGCAGTGCTAGACCGGATAATGCCTATGGCTACACCTTC
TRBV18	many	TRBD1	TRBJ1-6	CASSPDRGRSSPLHF	TGTGCCAGCTCACCAGACAGGGGACGGTCTTCACCCCTCCACTTT
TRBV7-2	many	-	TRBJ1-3	CASSLGSGNTIYF	TGTGCCAGCAGCTTAGGGTCAGGAAACACCATATATTTT
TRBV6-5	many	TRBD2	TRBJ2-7	CASSFSGGVSEQYF	TGTGCCAGCAGTTTTAGCGGGGGCGTTTCCGAGCAGTACTTC
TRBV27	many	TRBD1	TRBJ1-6	CASSRTGGDNSPLHF	TGTGCCAGCAGCCGGACAGGGGGCGATAATTCACCCCTCCACTTT
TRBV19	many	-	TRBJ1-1	CASSKGRDMNTEAFF	TGTGCCAGTAGTAAGGGCAGGGATATGAACACTGAAGCTTTCTTT
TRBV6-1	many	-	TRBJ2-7	CASTGTLSYEQYF	TGTGCCAGCACAGGGACTCTCTCCTACGAGCAGTACTTC